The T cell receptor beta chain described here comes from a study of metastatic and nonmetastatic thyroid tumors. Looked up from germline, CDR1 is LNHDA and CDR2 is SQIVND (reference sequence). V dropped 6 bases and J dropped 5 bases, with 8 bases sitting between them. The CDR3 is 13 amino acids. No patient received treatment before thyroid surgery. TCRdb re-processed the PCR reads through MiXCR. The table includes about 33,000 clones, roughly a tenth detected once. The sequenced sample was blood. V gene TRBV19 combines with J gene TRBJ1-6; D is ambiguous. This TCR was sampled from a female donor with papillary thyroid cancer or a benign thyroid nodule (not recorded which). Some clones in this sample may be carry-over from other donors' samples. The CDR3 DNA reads TGTGCCAGTAGGCAGCCGAATAATTCACCCCTCCACTTT. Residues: CASRQPNNSPLHF. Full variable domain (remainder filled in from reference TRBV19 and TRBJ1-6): DGGITQSPKYLFRKEGQNVTLSCEQNLNHDAMYWYRQDPGQGLRLIYYSQIVNDFQKGDIAEGYSVSREKKESFPLTVTSAQKNPTAFYLCASRQPNNSPLHFGNGTRLTVT.